Listed below are T cell receptor beta chains from one sample, sequenced in a study of blood T cell repertoires in COVID-19. The repertoire was sequenced with immunoSEQ multiplex PCR; TCRdb's copy has only in-frame clones and lacks some. Among about 250,000 clones listed, 88% were seen once. Input material: peripheral blood. These receptors came from a woman aged 25 to 39 with acute or convalescent COVID-19. Each CDR3 is given with its conserved first and last residue. D genes are given only for firm matches. A row's size may be missing; if present it is once, few, many or a size class.

TGTGCCAGCAGTTTTACAGGGCGAGTCTACGAGCAGTACTTC,CASSFTGRVYEQYF,TRBV28,TRBJ2-7,NA,once,14
TGCGCCAGCAGCAAGGGACTAGGGGGCCAAGAGACCCAGTACTTC,CASSKGLGGQETQYF,TRBV5-1,TRBJ2-5,TRBD2,NA,15
TGTGCCTGGAGTCAGGAGACCCAGTACTTC,CAWSQETQYF,TRBV30,TRBJ2-5,NA,NA,10
TGTGCCAGCAGTTTGACAGGGATGCAGCCCCAGCATTTT,CASSLTGMQPQHF,TRBV6-5,TRBJ1-5,TRBD1,NA,13
TGTGCCAGCAGCTTAGACCCACTAGCGGGAGGCCACTTC,CASSLDPLAGGHF,TRBV7-2,TRBJ2-4,TRBD2,NA,13
TGTGCCAGCAGCCATGGGACAGGGGGCGGCACAGATACGCAGTATTTT,CASSHGTGGGTDTQYF,TRBV6-4,TRBJ2-3,TRBD1,few,16
TGTGCCACCGCCCGACCTAGGGAGACCCAGTACTTC,CATARPRETQYF,TRBV2,TRBJ2-5,NA,NA,12
TGTGCCAGCAGCTTATTGGGGCAGAACTACGAGCAGTACTTC,CASSLLGQNYEQYF,TRBV11-2,TRBJ2-7,NA,NA,14
TGTGCCAGCAGCCAAGCTGTCGACAGAGCTAACTATGGCTACACCTTC,CASSQAVDRANYGYTF,TRBV14,TRBJ1-2,NA,NA,16
TGTGCCAGCAGCTTAACGGGACAGGGGAGGGCTATTGGCTACACCTTC,CASSLTGQGRAIGYTF,TRBV11-3,TRBJ1-2,TRBD1,NA,16
TGTGCCTGGAGTATCCCGAACAACAATGAGCAGTTCTTC,CAWSIPNNNEQFF,TRBV30,TRBJ2-1,NA,NA,13
TGTGCCAGCAGCGTAGCTGGAAAGCCGGGGACCGGGGAGCTGTTTTTT,CASSVAGKPGTGELFF,TRBV9,TRBJ2-2,NA,NA,16
TGTGCCTGGGGGGCAGGGGCCGAGCAGTACTTC,CAWGAGAEQYF,TRBV30,TRBJ2-7,NA,NA,11
TGTGCCAGTAGTAGAACAGGGCAACTCTCCTACGAGCAGTACTTC,CASSRTGQLSYEQYF,TRBV19,TRBJ2-7,NA,NA,15
TGTGCCAGCAGCCAATTAGCGGTCAGCTCTGGAAACACCATATATTTT,CASSQLAVSSGNTIYF,TRBV14,TRBJ1-3,NA,medium-sized,16
TGCGCCAGCAGCTTAACAGGGGGCCTAAACACCGGGGAGCTGTTTTTT,CASSLTGGLNTGELFF,TRBV5-1,TRBJ2-2,TRBD1,once,16
TGTGCCAGTAGTATTGTTTCTAGCGGGAACTATGAGCAGTTCTTC,CASSIVSSGNYEQFF,TRBV19,TRBJ2-1,TRBD2,NA,15
TGTGCCAGCAGTGATGTTCCCCGTGAAGCTTTCTTT,CASSDVPREAFF,TRBV2,TRBJ1-1,NA,NA,12
TGTGCCAGCAGTCGCGCGGGACTCACAGATACGCAGTATTTT,CASSRAGLTDTQYF,TRBV28,TRBJ2-3,NA,NA,14
TGTGCCAGCAGCTATACTAGCGGGGGGGAGACCCAGTACTTC,CASSYTSGGETQYF,TRBV7-3,TRBJ2-5,TRBD2,once,14